The 18 T cell receptor beta chains below come from one sample, sequenced in a study of OX40 agonist ivuxolimab in advanced cancers. Only in-frame clones appear in the TCRdb table, and some are missing; sequencing was by immunoSEQ multiplex PCR. The table includes more than 50,000 clones, about 80% detected once. Specimen: CD4+ or CD8+ T cells sorted from blood, collected in a trial of the OX40 agonist ivuxolimab. Every receptor here comes from an adult with an advanced solid tumor such as melanoma, head and neck, liver or kidney cancer.

The chain carries TRBV4-3 and TRBJ1-4, with 9 bases that match TRBD1. Looked up from germline, CDR1 is LGHNA and CDR2 is YSLEER. The CDR3 extends over 16 amino acids. Trimming cost V 4 bases and J 4 bases; bases outside gene matches: 7. The CDR3 DNA follows: TGCGCCAGCAGCCCGTGGACAGGGGACGTTAATGAAAAACTGTTTTTT. It specifies CASSPWTGDVNEKLFF.

This clone was observed a handful of times. The chain is built from TRBV27 and TRBJ1-2; TRBD1 agrees at 10 bases. Looked up from germline, CDR1 is MNHEY and CDR2 is SMNVEV (reference sequence). The CDR3 runs to 15 residues. V was clipped by 7 bases and J by 6 bases; unmatched bases: 11. In DNA, the CDR3 is TGTGCCAGCACCACTCGGACAGGGGGAGGGCATGGCTACACCTTC. It yields the protein CASTTRTGGGHGYTF.

The J gene is TRBJ1-1, the V gene TRBV29-1; the D gene is possibly TRBD1 (5 bases). Trimming shortened V by 4 bases and J by 4 bases, and 7 bases separated the two germline ends. The CDR3 contains 11 residues. Germline lookup yields CDR1 SQVTM and CDR2 ANQGSEA. CDR3 bases: TGCAGCGTTGTAGGGGTCACTGAAGCTTTCTTT. Encoded protein: CSVVGVTEAFF.

By share, this clone ranks as medium-sized. V gene TRBV28 combines with J gene TRBJ2-7; maybe TRBD1 (5 bases). Trimming cost V 5 bases and J 3 bases, with 17 bases left between them. The CDR3 is 15 residues long. Germline CDR1 is MDHEN and CDR2 is SYDVKM. The CDR3 sequence: CASSHYDVRDYEQYF. The DNA of the CDR3 is TGTGCCAGCAGTCATTACGACGTCAGGGACTACGAGCAGTACTTC.

The chain links TRBV12-5 to TRBJ2-7; D gene uncertain. The CDR3 is made up of 11 amino acids. Per the germline V gene, CDR1 is LGHNT and CDR2 is FRNRAP. V lost 7 bases, J lost 4 bases, and 8 bases lay in between. The CDR3 protein is CASALRYEQYF. For the CDR3, the DNA is TGTGCTAGTGCCTTAAGATACGAGCAGTACTTC. Combining the CDR3 with reference TRBV12-5 and TRBJ2-7 gives the whole variable domain DARVTQTPRHKVTEMGQEVTMRCQPILGHNTVFWYRQTMMQGLELLAYFRNRAPLDDSGMPKDRFSAEMPDATLATLKIQPSEPRDSAVYFCASALRYEQYFGPGTRLTVT.

The V and J genes are TRBV19 and TRBJ1-5; a possible D gene is TRBD1 (6 bases). This CDR3 is built from 17 residues. Germline loops: CDR1 LNHDA, CDR2 SQIVND (reference sequence). Trimming stripped 3 bases from V and 4 bases from J, with 19 bases between. The CDR3 protein is CASSMSDGGRRNQPQHF. CDR3 DNA: TGTGCCAGTAGTATGTCGGATGGGGGGCGCAGGAATCAGCCCCAGCATTTT.

This chain connects TRBV5-1 to TRBJ1-6, with D maybe TRBD1 (6 bases). The V gene's germline CDR1 is SGHRS and CDR2 YFSETQ. The V gene lost 4 bases and the J gene lost 7 bases, with 18 bases spanning the gap. This CDR3 is 16 amino acids long. The CDR3 coding sequence is TGCGCCAGCAGCCCCGAATTACAGGGTTGGAATTCACCCCTCCACTTT. Translating gives CASSPELQGWNSPLHF.

The chain links TRBV6-6 to TRBJ1-6; TRBD1 matches at 7 bases. Trimming at V came to 0 bases and at J to 10 bases, leaving 3 bases not matched to a gene. From germline, CDR1 is MNHNY and CDR2 SVGAGI (reference sequence). The CDR3 loop spans 14 amino acids. The CDR3 is CASSYSGRGSPLHF. In DNA form, the CDR3 reads TGTGCCAGCAGTTACTCGGGCAGGGGGTCACCCCTCCACTTT.

CDR3 in DNA: TGTGCCAGTAGTGTCCGGGACTCTACCTACGAGCAGTACTTC. Translating gives CASSVRDSTYEQYF. The gene calls are TRBV19 and TRBJ2-7; D is perhaps TRBD2 (6 bases). CDR1 and CDR2 from the germline V gene are LNHDA and SQIVND (reference sequence). The V end lost 5 bases, the J end lost 2 bases, and 13 bases lay between the germline ends. The CDR3 totals 14 residues.

This clone appeared a few times. The rearrangement joins TRBV10-2 to TRBJ2-3, with TRBD2 as a possible D gene (6 bases). Germline V CDR1 and CDR2: WSHSY, SAAADI. The CDR3 runs 15 residues. Trimming took 4 bases from V and 0 from J, leaving 11 bases between them. CDR3 sequence (DNA): TGCGCCAGCAGTGTGGACTACCTTAGCACAGATACGCAGTATTTT. Encoded protein: CASSVDYLSTDTQYF.

The DNA of the CDR3 is TGTGCCAGCAGCCAATCCAAGACGGTCGAGCAGTACTTC. This gives the protein CASSQSKTVEQYF. The chain couples TRBV27 to TRBJ2-7; D unresolved. Trimming took 6 bases from V and 6 from J, leaving 15 bases between them. This CDR3 spans 13 amino acids. Germline lookup yields CDR1 MNHEY and CDR2 SMNVEV (reference sequence).

This clone was seen just once. V is TRBV6-5 and J is TRBJ1-1; D remains unclear. The ends were cut back, 4 bases at V and 5 bases at J, with 8 bases in the middle. Germline lookup yields CDR1 MNHEY and CDR2 SVGAGI. The CDR3 totals 12 residues. The CDR3 DNA follows: TGTGCCAGCAGTTCCCGGAGGACTGAAGCTTTCTTT. This codes for CASSSRRTEAFF.

The V call is TRBV6-6, the J call TRBJ2-3; D gene unclear. The CDR3 covers 13 residues. The germline CDR1 and CDR2 sequences are MNHNY and SVGAGI (reference sequence). Trimming left V 8 bases short and J 4 bases short, with 13 bases between. The CDR3 loop is CASVRPNADTQYF. In DNA, the CDR3 is TGTGCCAGCGTACGCCCCAATGCAGATACGCAGTATTTT.

This clone has just a few counts. The chain carries TRBV19 and TRBJ1-1; the D gene is possibly TRBD1 (5 bases). The germline CDR1 and CDR2 sequences are LNHDA and SQIVND (reference sequence). Trimming pared 5 bases from V and 1 base from J, leaving 11 bases between. This CDR3 region has 14 residues. This CDR3 reads CASSGPDRNTEAFF. As DNA, the CDR3 is TGTGCCAGTAGTGGGCCCGACAGGAACACTGAAGCTTTCTTT. The variable domain in full, completed from reference TRBV19 and TRBJ1-1, reads DGGITQSPKYLFRKEGQNVTLSCEQNLNHDAMYWYRQDPGQGLRLIYYSQIVNDFQKGDIAEGYSVSREKKESFPLTVTSAQKNPTAFYLCASSGPDRNTEAFFGQGTRLTVV.

The chain couples TRBV6-1 to TRBJ2-3, with 9 bases identical to TRBD1. The CDR3 runs to 13 residues. V dropped 5 bases and J dropped 5; count of bases not matched to a gene: 2. CDR1 and CDR2 (germline): MNHNS, SASEGT. The CDR3 is CASSLDRGDTQYF. The DNA of the CDR3 is TGTGCCAGCAGTTTGGACAGGGGAGATACGCAGTATTTT.

V is TRBV5-1 and J is TRBJ1-2; no clear D. Germline assignment: CDR1 SGHRS and CDR2 YFSETQ. The CDR3 loop spans 12 amino acids. The ends were cut back, 1 base at V and 1 base at J, with 2 bases in the middle. The CDR3, as DNA: TGCGCCAGCAGCTTGAGTAACTATGGCTACACCTTC. Amino acids: CASSLSNYGYTF.

The V gene is TRBV19, the J gene TRBJ1-1, with TRBD1 matching over 8 bases. The germline V gene has CDR1 LNHDA and CDR2 SQIVND (reference sequence). With V trimmed by 4 bases and J by 2 bases, 12 bases remained unmatched. The CDR3 length is 17 residues. The CDR3 protein is CASSTVDRGNRNTEAFF. Here the CDR3 DNA reads TGTGCCAGTAGTACGGTAGACAGGGGAAATCGCAACACTGAAGCTTTCTTT.

The V and J genes are TRBV6-5 and TRBJ1-2; D unresolved. There are 14 residues in the CDR3. CDR1 and CDR2 from the germline V gene are MNHEY and SVGAGI. V was trimmed by 3 bases and J by 2 bases, leaving 10 bases between them. The CDR3 loop is CASSYFRQNYGYTF. The DNA for the CDR3 is TGTGCCAGCAGTTATTTCAGGCAGAACTATGGCTACACCTTC.